These 30 T cell receptor beta chains were sequenced from one sample in a study of cytomegalovirus exposure and HLA in healthy donors. PCR involved 60 Vbeta and 13 Jbeta primers. Generated by immunoSEQ multiplex PCR, the TCRdb table keeps only in-frame clones and is missing some. The sample includes approximately 61,000 clones, around three quarters of them seen just once. Material: PBMCs. The origin of the receptors is a man aged 18 to 29 in good health and CMV-seropositive.

The V gene is TRBV2, the J gene TRBJ2-2, with 14 bases fitting TRBD2. V was clipped by 1 base and J by 9 bases; unmatched bases: 1. The germline V gene encodes CDR1 SNHLY and CDR2 FYNNEI. The CDR3 has 15 residues. CDR3 sequence reads: CASSEGLAGGRELFF. Written as DNA, the CDR3 is TGTGCCAGCAGTGAAGGACTAGCGGGGGGGAGGGAGCTGTTTTTT. The full variable domain, completed using reference TRBV2 and TRBJ2-2, is EPEVTQTPSHQVTQMGQEVILRCVPISNHLYFYWYRQILGQKVEFLVSFYNNEISEKSEIFDDQFSVERPDGSNFTLKIRSTKLEDSAMYFCASSEGLAGGRELFFGEGSRLTVL.

The rearrangement links TRBV7-2 to TRBJ2-1, with D perhaps matching TRBD2 (6 bases). The CDR3 contains 13 residues. Per the germline V gene, CDR1 is SGHTA and CDR2 is FQGNSA. Trimming removed 5 bases at V and 10 bases at J, with 15 bases between. The CDR3 is CASSPRDFGEQFF. CDR3 coding DNA: TGTGCCAGCAGCCCGCGGGACTTTGGGGAGCAGTTCTTC.

The rearrangement uses TRBV11-2 and TRBJ2-3; a weak D match, TRBD2 (5 bases). Trimming took 1 base from V and 2 from J, leaving 13 bases between them. The CDR3 spans 16 residues. Germline V CDR1 and CDR2: SGHAT, FQNNGV. As DNA, the CDR3 is TGTGCCAGCAGCTTAGGGGCAGTAGCGATCACAGATACGCAGTATTTT. It codes for CASSLGAVAITDTQYF.

This clone was picked up one time. This sequence joins TRBV7-2 and TRBJ2-7, with unresolved D. CDR3 length: 13 amino acids. V shed 5 bases and J shed 7 bases, with 15 bases lying between them. Per the germline V gene, CDR1 is SGHTA and CDR2 is FQGNSA. CDR3 in DNA: TGTGCCAGCAGCCTGCCCTTGGCCATGGAGCAGTACTTC. Translating gives CASSLPLAMEQYF.

J is TRBJ2-1 and V is TRBV19, with 10 bases aligning to TRBD2. The trim removed 1 base at V and 7 bases at J, leaving 4 bases unmatched. Germline assignment: CDR1 LNHDA and CDR2 SQIVND (reference sequence). CDR3 size: 15 residues. The CDR3 region is CASSIGGTSVNEQFF. CDR3 DNA: TGTGCCAGTAGTATAGGGGGGACTAGCGTAAATGAGCAGTTCTTC.

The chain is built from TRBV29-1 and TRBJ2-7; D is unclear. Germline V gene data show CDR1 as SQVTM and CDR2 as ANQGSEA. Trimming shortened V by 0 bases and J by 0 bases, and 12 bases separated the two germline ends. The CDR3 spans 15 residues. The CDR3 nucleotides are TGCAGCGTTGAAGACGGAGAGACGAGCTCCTACGAGCAGTACTTC. It translates to CSVEDGETSSYEQYF.

This chain links TRBV7-2 with TRBJ2-7; 11 positions agree with TRBD1. After removal of 4 bases from V and 7 bases from J, the junction contained 15 bases not matched to a gene. This CDR3 comprises 17 residues. Germline CDR1 reads SGHTA; CDR2 reads FQGNSA. The CDR3 DNA sequence: TGTGCCAGCAGCTACGGGACAGGGGGGGGGATTTTTAGGGAGCAGTACTTC. Translated, it gives CASSYGTGGGIFREQYF. The entire variable domain, with the rest obtained from reference TRBV7-2 and TRBJ2-7, is as follows: GAGVSQSPSNKVTEKGKDVELRCDPISGHTALYWYRQSLGQGLEFLIYFQGNSAPDKSGLPSDRFSAERTGGSVSTLTIQRTQQEDSAVYLCASSYGTGGGIFREQYFGPGTRLTVT.

The gene calls are TRBV25-1 and TRBJ2-1, with 11 bases that match TRBD2. Trimming took 2 bases from V and 10 from J; bases not matched to a gene: 7. The germline V gene encodes CDR1 MGHDK and CDR2 SYGVNS. CDR3 length: 15 amino acids. The CDR3 here is CASSEGTSGGDEQFF. In DNA form, the CDR3 reads TGTGCCAGCAGTGAAGGTACTAGCGGGGGTGACGAGCAGTTCTTC. The whole variable domain, filled in from reference TRBV25-1 and TRBJ2-1, reads EADIYQTPRYLVIGTGKKITLECSQTMGHDKMYWYQQDPGMELHLIHYSYGVNSTEKGDLSSESTVSRIRTEHFPLTLESARPSHTSQYLCASSEGTSGGDEQFFGPGTRLTVL.

The genes are TRBV15 and TRBJ2-5; TRBD2 might be the D (6 bases). Germline V gives CDR1 LNHNV, CDR2 YYDKDF (reference sequence). Trimming stripped 5 bases from V and 5 bases from J, with 15 bases between. The CDR3 consists of 14 residues. The CDR3 coding sequence is TGTGCCACCAGCCCCGGAGGGATCGACGAGACCCAGTACTTC. Protein sequence: CATSPGGIDETQYF.

V is TRBV30 and J is TRBJ2-1; TRBD2 aligns across 8 bases. The CDR3 has 14 residues. Germline assignment: CDR1 GTSNPN and CDR2 SVGIG (reference sequence). The ends lost 0 bases at V and 12 bases at J; junction bases unmatched: 10. The CDR3 coding sequence is TGTGCCTGGAGTGTATCCGGAGCGGGAGTCAGGCAGTTCTTC. This sequence encodes CAWSVSGAGVRQFF.

The chain recombines TRBV6-6 with TRBJ1-2, with TRBD1 as a possible D gene (6 bases). Germline lookup yields CDR1 MNHNY and CDR2 SVGAGI (reference sequence). The CDR3 has 12 residues. Between the trimmed V and J ends, which lost 8 bases and 2 bases, there was a span of 9 bases. The CDR3 here is CASSTGNYGYTF. CDR3 nucleotides: TGTGCCAGCTCCACAGGGAACTATGGCTACACCTTC.

The gene calls are TRBV15 and TRBJ1-5; weak D call: TRBD1 (5 bases). V dropped 5 bases and J dropped 7 bases, with 15 bases sitting between them. The CDR3 is 14 residues long. Germline lookup yields CDR1 LNHNV and CDR2 YYDKDF (reference sequence). The CDR3 nucleotides are TGTGCCACCAGCGGGCAGGGCTTGAGGCAGCCCCAGCATTTT. Translating gives CATSGQGLRQPQHF.

The V and J genes are TRBV5-1 and TRBJ2-3; D is perhaps TRBD1 (6 bases). The V gene's germline CDR1 is SGHRS and CDR2 YFSETQ. V was shortened by 2 bases and J by 0 bases, with 13 bases between the two germline ends. The CDR3 totals 16 residues. CDR3 loop: CASSLRQVVSTDTQYF. In nucleotides, the CDR3 is TGCGCCAGCAGCTTACGACAGGTTGTTAGCACAGATACGCAGTATTTT.

The gene calls are TRBV29-1 and TRBJ1-2; no reliable D call. Germline CDR1 reads SQVTM; CDR2 reads ANQGSEA. Between the trimmed V and J ends, which lost 3 bases and 7 bases, there was a span of 12 bases. This CDR3 is built from 12 residues. The CDR3 DNA reads TGCAGCGTTGAGAAGGGAGGAGGTGGCTACACCTTC. Protein product: CSVEKGGGGYTF.

This clone appeared a single time. The rearrangement joins TRBV30 to TRBJ1-5; the D gene is possibly TRBD1 (5 bases). V was clipped by 0 bases and J by 6 bases, with 12 bases between them. Germline loops: CDR1 GTSNPN, CDR2 SVGIG (reference sequence). The CDR3 is 14 residues long. In DNA form, the CDR3 reads TGTGCCTGGAGTGTGCAGGGTTGGGGTCAGCCCCAGCATTTT. Translated: CAWSVQGWGQPQHF.

V usage is TRBV28 and J usage is TRBJ2-3; no firm D call. The CDR3 is 12 amino acids. The germline V gene encodes CDR1 MDHEN and CDR2 SYDVKM. Trimming left V 1 base short and J 6 bases short, with 5 bases between. CDR3 region: CASSLSLDTQYF. In DNA form, the CDR3 reads TGTGCCAGCAGTTTATCCCTGGATACGCAGTATTTT.

The rearrangement links TRBV28 to TRBJ1-5; D may be TRBD1 (6 bases). The germline V gene has CDR1 MDHEN and CDR2 SYDVKM. The CDR3 length is 14 residues. Trimming removed 11 bases at V and 0 bases at J, with 14 bases between. CDR3 sequence: CAAQGSTSNQPQHF. The CDR3 region has the DNA TGTGCCGCTCAGGGGTCTACTAGCAATCAGCCCCAGCATTTT.

This clone showed up just once. The gene calls are TRBV7-9 and TRBJ1-2, with 12 bases fitting TRBD1. With 5 bases clipped from V and 4 bases from J, the junction kept 5 bases outside the gene matches. The CDR3 sequence is 15 residues long. CDR1 SEHNR and CDR2 FQNEAQ come from the germline V gene (reference sequence). The CDR3 here is CASSPGTGGIYGYTF. For the CDR3, the DNA is TGTGCCAGCAGCCCCGGGACAGGGGGCATCTATGGCTACACCTTC.

V and J are TRBV7-9 and TRBJ1-3; no firm D call. Trimming cost V 6 bases and J 3 bases, with 27 bases left between them. Per germline, CDR1 SEHNR and CDR2 FQNEAQ (reference sequence). This CDR3 has 19 amino acids. The CDR3 spells CASRLPPRGPPARGNTIYF. CDR3 in DNA: TGTGCCAGCAGACTACCCCCTCGGGGTCCTCCCGCGCGTGGAAACACCATATATTTT. Full variable domain (outside the CDR3, taken from reference TRBV7-9 and TRBJ1-3): DTGVSQNPRHKITKRGQNVTFRCDPISEHNRLYWYRQTLGQGPEFLTYFQNEAQLEKSRLLSDRFSAERPKGSFSTLEIQRTEQGDSAMYLCASRLPPRGPPARGNTIYFGEGSWLTVV.

The chain couples TRBV6-5 to TRBJ1-1, with 9 bases lining up with TRBD1. Germline loops: CDR1 MNHEY, CDR2 SVGAGI. CDR3 size: 15 residues. The J segment lost 5 bases and the V segment lost 6 bases, leaving 10 bases of the junction unmatched. CDR3 sequence (DNA): TGTGCCAGCAGGAATCCGGGACAGGGTGAAACTGAAGCTTTCTTT. This codes for CASRNPGQGETEAFF.

V usage is TRBV7-9 and J usage is TRBJ1-1; the D is unclear. Germline V CDR1 and CDR2: SEHNR, FQNEAQ (reference sequence). CDR3 length: 14 residues. V dropped 2 bases and J dropped 3 bases, with 10 bases sitting between them. DNA for the CDR3: TGTGCCAGCAGCTTACCCGTTATCCACACTGAAGCTTTCTTT. Amino acid sequence: CASSLPVIHTEAFF.

The chain combines TRBV2 with TRBJ2-3; D is unresolved. Germline CDR1 SNHLY, CDR2 FYNNEI. Deletions cut 3 bases from V and 0 bases from J, with 10 bases between. The CDR3 is 15 amino acids. The CDR3 reads CASSDYISSTDTQYF. CDR3 DNA sequence: TGTGCCAGCAGTGATTACATATCAAGCACAGATACGCAGTATTTT.

The rearrangement uses TRBV2 and TRBJ1-6; tentatively, D is TRBD1 (6 bases). CDR1 and CDR2 from the germline V gene are SNHLY and FYNNEI. V lost 5 bases and J lost 9, with 14 bases in between. This CDR3 region has 14 residues. As DNA, the CDR3 is TGTGCCAGCAGTCAGCAGGGGAGGGGTTCACCCCTCCACTTT. Protein product: CASSQQGRGSPLHF.

This clone appeared once. The V gene is TRBV30, the J gene TRBJ1-1, with D perhaps TRBD1 (6 bases). The CDR3 runs to 13 residues. From germline, CDR1 is GTSNPN and CDR2 SVGIG (reference sequence). Trimming stripped 4 bases from V and 4 bases from J, with 13 bases between. As DNA, the CDR3 is TGTGCCTGGAACCAGCAGACAGGCACTGAAGCTTTCTTT. Its translation is CAWNQQTGTEAFF.

This clone was recorded only once. The J gene is TRBJ2-7, the V gene TRBV6-5; 10 bases fit TRBD2. The CDR3 runs to 14 residues. After removal of 5 bases from V and 2 bases from J, the junction contained 3 bases not matched to a gene. CDR1 is MNHEY and CDR2 is SVGAGI in the germline V gene. The CDR3 is CASSRTSGTYEQYF. CDR3 nucleotide sequence: TGTGCCAGCAGTAGGACTAGCGGCACCTACGAGCAGTACTTC.

This sequence joins TRBV29-1 and TRBJ1-1; D not certain. The CDR3 has 13 amino acids. The V gene's germline CDR1 is SQVTM and CDR2 ANQGSEA. V lost 1 base and J 0 bases, leaving 6 bases between the germline ends. The CDR3 DNA reads as TGCAGCGTTGAAGGGCTCCTGAACACTGAAGCTTTCTTT. This encodes CSVEGLLNTEAFF.

The CDR3 is CASSQDLQTSGRETQYF. The CDR3 DNA reads as TGTGCCAGCAGCCAAGACCTTCAGACTAGCGGAAGAGAGACCCAGTACTTC. The genes are TRBV4-2 and TRBJ2-5, with 9 bases that match TRBD2. Looked up from germline, CDR1 is LGHNA and CDR2 is YNFKEQ. The ends lost 0 bases at V and 4 bases at J; junction bases unmatched: 9. This CDR3 region has 17 residues.

CDR3 coding DNA: TGTGCCAGCAGAAGGACAGGGGGAGATGATGGCTACACCTTC. Protein sequence: CASRRTGGDDGYTF. V usage is TRBV6-1 and J usage is TRBJ1-2; TRBD1 matches 10 bases. CDR1 is MNHNS, CDR2 SASEGT, per germline. The trim removed 6 bases at V and 6 bases at J, leaving 7 bases unmatched. This CDR3 has 14 amino acids.

This clone was seen a few times. The CDR3 loop reads CASSEVQGSYEQYF. DNA of the CDR3: TGTGCCAGCAGTGAAGTCCAGGGGAGCTACGAGCAGTACTTC. The rearrangement uses TRBV6-1 and TRBJ2-7; a weak D match, TRBD1 (6 bases). This CDR3 comprises 14 residues. Germline CDR1 and CDR2: MNHNS and SASEGT. The V end was cut by 1 base, the J end by 3 bases, with 10 bases between.

The chain combines TRBV9 with TRBJ1-5; 11 nucleotides line up with TRBD1. J gave up 6 bases and V 3 bases, and 5 bases lay outside the gene matches. Germline V CDR1 and CDR2: SGDLS, YYNGEE. The CDR3 is 15 amino acids. CDR3 nucleotide sequence: TGTGCCAGCAGCGAATCCGGGACAGGGGGTCAGCCCCAGCATTTT. Protein: CASSESGTGGQPQHF.